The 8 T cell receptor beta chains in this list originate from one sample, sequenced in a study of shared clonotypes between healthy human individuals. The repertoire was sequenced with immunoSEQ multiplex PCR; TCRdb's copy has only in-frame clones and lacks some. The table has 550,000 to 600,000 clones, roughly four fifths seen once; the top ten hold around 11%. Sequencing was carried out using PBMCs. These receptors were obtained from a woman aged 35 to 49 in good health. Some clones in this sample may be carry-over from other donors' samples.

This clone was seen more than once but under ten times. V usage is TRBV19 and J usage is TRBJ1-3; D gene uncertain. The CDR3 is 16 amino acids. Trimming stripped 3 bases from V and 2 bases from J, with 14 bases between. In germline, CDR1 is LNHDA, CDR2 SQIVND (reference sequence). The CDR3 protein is CASSMAGISPGNTIYF. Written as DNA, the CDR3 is TGTGCCAGTAGTATGGCTGGCATTTCACCTGGAAACACCATATATTTT.

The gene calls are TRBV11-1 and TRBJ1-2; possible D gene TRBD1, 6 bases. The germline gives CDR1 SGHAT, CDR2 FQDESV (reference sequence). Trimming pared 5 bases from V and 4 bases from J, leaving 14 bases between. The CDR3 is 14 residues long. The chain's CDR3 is CASSPEQGVYGYTF. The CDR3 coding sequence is TGTGCCAGCAGCCCAGAACAGGGAGTCTATGGCTACACCTTC. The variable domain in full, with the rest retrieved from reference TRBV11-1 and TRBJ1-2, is EAEVAQSPRYKITEKSQAVAFWCDPISGHATLYWYRQILGQGPELLVQFQDESVVDDSQLPKDRFSAERLKGVDSTLKIQPAELGDSAMYLCASSPEQGVYGYTFGSGTRLTVV.

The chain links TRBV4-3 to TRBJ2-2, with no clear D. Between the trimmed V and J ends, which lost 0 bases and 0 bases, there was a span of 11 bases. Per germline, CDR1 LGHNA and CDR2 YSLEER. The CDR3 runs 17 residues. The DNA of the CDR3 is TGCGCCAGCAGCCAAGATCACTCAGGATCGAACACCGGGGAGCTGTTTTTT. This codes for CASSQDHSGSNTGELFF.

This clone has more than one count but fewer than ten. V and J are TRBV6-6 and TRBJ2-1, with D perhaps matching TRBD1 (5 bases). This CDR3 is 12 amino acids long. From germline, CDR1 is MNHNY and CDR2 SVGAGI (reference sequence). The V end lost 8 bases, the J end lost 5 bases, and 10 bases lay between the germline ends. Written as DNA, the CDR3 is TGTGCCAGCCGGCAGGGCGACAATGAGCAGTTCTTC. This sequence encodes CASRQGDNEQFF.

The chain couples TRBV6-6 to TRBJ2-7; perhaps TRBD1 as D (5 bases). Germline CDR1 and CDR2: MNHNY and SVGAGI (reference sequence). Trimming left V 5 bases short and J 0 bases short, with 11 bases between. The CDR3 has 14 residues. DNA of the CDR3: TGTGCCAGCAGTCTCAGACAGAGCTCCTACGAGCAGTACTTC. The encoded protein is CASSLRQSSYEQYF.

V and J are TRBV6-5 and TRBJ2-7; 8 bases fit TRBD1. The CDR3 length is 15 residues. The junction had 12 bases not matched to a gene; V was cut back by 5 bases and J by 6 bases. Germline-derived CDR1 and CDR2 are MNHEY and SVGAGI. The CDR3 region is CASSPFTGGRPEQYF. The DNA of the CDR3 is TGTGCCAGCAGTCCATTTACAGGGGGACGGCCCGAGCAGTACTTC.

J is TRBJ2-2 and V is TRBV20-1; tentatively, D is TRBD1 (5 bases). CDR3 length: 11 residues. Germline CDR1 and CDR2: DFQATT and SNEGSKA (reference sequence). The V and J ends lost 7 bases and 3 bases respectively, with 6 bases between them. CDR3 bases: TGCAGTGAGGGGTACACCGGGGAGCTGTTTTTT. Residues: CSEGYTGELFF.

CDR3 sequence reads: CASKGDIGQPQHF. In nucleotides, the CDR3 is TGTGCCAGCAAGGGGGATATCGGTCAGCCCCAGCATTTT. The genes are TRBV6-1 and TRBJ1-5, with D perhaps TRBD1 (6 bases). This CDR3 has 13 amino acids. V gave up 7 bases and J gave up 6 bases, with 13 bases separating them. The germline gives CDR1 MNHNS, CDR2 SASEGT.